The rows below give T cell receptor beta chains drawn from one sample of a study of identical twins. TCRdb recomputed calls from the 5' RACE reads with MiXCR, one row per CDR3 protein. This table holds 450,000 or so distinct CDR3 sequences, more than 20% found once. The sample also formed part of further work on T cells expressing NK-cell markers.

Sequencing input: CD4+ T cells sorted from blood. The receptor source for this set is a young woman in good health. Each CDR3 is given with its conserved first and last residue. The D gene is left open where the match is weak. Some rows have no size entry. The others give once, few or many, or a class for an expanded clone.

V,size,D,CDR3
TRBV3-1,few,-,CASSQRSIAYEQYF
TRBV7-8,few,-,CASSLGGNNQPQHF
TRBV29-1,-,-,CSVRTDGNTIYF
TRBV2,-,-,CASSEEAGGDTEAFF
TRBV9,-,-,CASSVDTRGGYTF
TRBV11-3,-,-,CASSLGLIGNEQFF
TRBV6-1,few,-,CASRGNRGSEQYF
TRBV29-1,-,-,CSVEWVGRPAEQYF
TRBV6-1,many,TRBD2,CASSRDSGPKEQFF
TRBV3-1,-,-,CASSQWSVQETQYF
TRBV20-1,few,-,CSATVDPTDTQYF
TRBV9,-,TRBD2,CASSVWRGGTDTQYF
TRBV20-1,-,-,CSAPDGGETQYF
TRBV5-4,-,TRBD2,CASSLGGLAKHEQYF
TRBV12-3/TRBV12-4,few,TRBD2,CASRRGTWDVGEQYF
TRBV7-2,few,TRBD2,CASSPGTSGRVKQFF
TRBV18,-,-,CASLRQRTDTQYF
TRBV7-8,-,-,CAASGIGGYEQYF
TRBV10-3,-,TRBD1,CAISYRGGQPQHF
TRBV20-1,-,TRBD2,CSAEYGRSSSYNEQFF
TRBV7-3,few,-,CASSLRGGPSSYEQYF
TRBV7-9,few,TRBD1,CASSLGRTGPTEAFF
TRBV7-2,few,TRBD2,CASSLATASGRNIQYF
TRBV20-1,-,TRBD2,CSAPGLAGNEQYF
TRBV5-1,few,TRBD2,CASSLVLGRESGGAAFF
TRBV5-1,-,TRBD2,CASSFLAGFSYNEQFF
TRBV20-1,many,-,CSAGSIYGNEQFF
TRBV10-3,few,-,CAIRDTHTDTQYF
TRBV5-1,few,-,CASSLPSGGDTGELFF
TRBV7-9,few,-,CASKRATNEKLFF
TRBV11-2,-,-,CASSYGLHTDTQYF
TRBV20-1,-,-,CSARSGGQDGYTF
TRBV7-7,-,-,CASSLFYADTQYF
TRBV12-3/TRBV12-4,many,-,CASSLDSRVSNQPQHF
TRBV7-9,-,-,CASSTGGNYGYTF
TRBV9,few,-,CASSVGWQENYEQYF
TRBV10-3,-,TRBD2,CAISEILGASGYNEQFF
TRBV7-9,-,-,CASSSPRTGELFF
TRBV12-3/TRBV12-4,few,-,CASKKASTDTQYF
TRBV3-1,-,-,CASSQGQSVVLFF
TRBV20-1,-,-,CSARGLRVDSPLHF
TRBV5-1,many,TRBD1,CASSHGQALADTQYF
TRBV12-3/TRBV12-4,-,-,CASSLIFQDTQYF
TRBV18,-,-,CASSPVALTNYGYTF
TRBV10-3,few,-,CAISGSSRGKQGSYEQYF
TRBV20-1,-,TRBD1,CSASHRGNYEQYF
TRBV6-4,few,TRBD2,CASSRRGGRTDTQYF
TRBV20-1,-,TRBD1,CSALGGPWEEQYF
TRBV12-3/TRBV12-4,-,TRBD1,CASSSPDRGGGELFF